This T cell receptor (beta chain) is from a study of regulatory T cells in long-lasting Graves disease. General study results and limits: Persistent disease was characterized by preferential usage of TRBV28, TRBJ1-2 and TRBJ2-5.

The V and J ends lost 2 bases and 4 bases respectively, with 12 bases between them. This CDR3 has 14 residues. CDR1 is MNHNS and CDR2 is SASEGT in the germline V gene. This clonotype appeared many times. The antigen remains unidentified. Building the TCR beta libraries relied on iRepertoire HTBI primers, and CDR3 regions underwent Arm-PCR. In the authors' methods: Among the samples, 62 TRBV and some 15 TRBJ segments were identified. TCRdb redid the calling of the multiplex PCR reads with MiXCR, one entry per CDR3 protein. The V and J calls come from TCRdb's annotation, not from the publication. The sample carries fewer than 600,000 distinct CDR3 sequences, 20% to 25% recorded once. Time point described: persistent/refractory GD, antithyroid drugs over 5 years with positive TRAb. From RNA extracted from PBMCs, the TCR library was made.

The rearrangement links TRBV6-1 to TRBJ2-7, with a weak D call TRBD2 (5 bases). Source: peripheral blood mononuclear cells (PBMCs), taken when the disease was refractory, from a patient treated with antithyroid drugs. This sequence was found in a female donor with Graves disease. CDR3 sequence reads: CASSEFGGVYEQYF. CDR3 coding DNA: TGTGCCAGCAGTGAATTCGGAGGCGTGTACGAGCAGTACTTC.